The 4 T cell receptor beta chains presented below share a single source sample, sequenced in a study of tumor-infiltrating lymphocytes in primary liver carcinoma. DNA and RNA were both co-extracted from roughly 18-30 mg of bulk tissue that had not been sorted. With around 450 ng total RNA as template and a constant-region primer, TCR beta cDNA was made. The TCR beta library was amplified through three nested multiplex PCR rounds in a modified ARM-PCR procedure. TRBV1-TRBV30 forward primers and a C-beta reverse primer were used in the first two PCR rounds, which each ran for 9 to 10 cycles. Using its own MiXCR run on the multiplex PCR reads, TCRdb lists one record per CDR3 protein. The data hold some 130,000 distinct CDR3 sequences, with around 70% observed a single time. Material: tumor-adjacent normal liver tissue. These receptor sequences come from a woman aged 60-70 years with primary liver carcinoma and hepatitis B virus infection.

This sequence joins TRBV28 and TRBJ1-1; no reliable D call. Trimming left V 6 bases short and J 2 bases short, with 13 bases between. CDR3 length equals 14 residues. Germline CDR1 reads MDHEN; CDR2 reads SYDVKM. CDR3 sequence (DNA): TGTGCCAGCAGCCCTCAGAGCCCAAACACTGAAGCTTTCTTT. Protein product: CASSPQSPNTEAFF.

Ten or more counts support this clonotype. The chain links TRBV28 to TRBJ2-1; 7 bases are shared with TRBD2. This CDR3 contains 15 residues. Germline V gene data show CDR1 as MDHEN and CDR2 as SYDVKM. Unmatched junction bases numbered 6, after V lost 7 bases and J lost 0 bases. DNA for the CDR3: TGTGCCAGCACTGGACTAGGGAGCTCCTACAATGAGCAGTTCTTC. It encodes CASTGLGSSYNEQFF.

Of note for this clonotype: A read error may account for a junction end that differs from germline. The genes are TRBV11-2 and TRBJ2-7; possibly TRBD1 or TRBD2 for D (6 bases each). CDR1 is SGHAT and CDR2 is FQNNGV in the germline V gene. The CDR3 sequence is 16 residues long. The CDR3 protein is CACSLASGAGGCEQCF. In nucleotides, the CDR3 is TGTGCCTGCAGCTTAGCGTCGGGGGCAGGAGGCTGCGAGCAGTGCTTC.

As to this clonotype: Likely a read error: the CDR3 ends without its conserved phenylalanine or tryptophan. This sequence joins TRBV29-1 and TRBJ2-3, with 9 bases fitting TRBD1. CDR3 length: 17 amino acids. The germline V gene encodes CDR1 SQVTM and CDR2 ANQGSEA. CDR3 loop: CSADGPGQGISTDTQYY. In nucleotides, the CDR3 is TGCAGTGCTGACGGGCCGGGACAGGGAATAAGCACAGATACGCAGTATTAT.